This is a list of T cell receptor beta chains from one sample in a study of T-cell memory formation after mild COVID-19. TCRdb analysed the 5' RACE reads with MiXCR anew, one entry per CDR3 protein. The sample includes roughly 350,000 distinct CDR3 sequences, roughly an eighth of them seen just once. Input material: PBMCs or a T cell subset sorted from them (not recorded which). The receptor source for this set is a man between 18 and 35 years old who had mild COVID-19 (a few samples of this study predate the infection). Cell type and time point are not known. Both conserved end residues are part of each CDR3. The D gene is left open where the match is weak. Only part of the rows carry a size: once, few, many, or a class if the clone is expanded.

j_gene	d_gene	v_gene	abundance	CDR3aa	CDR3nt
TRBJ2-6	.	TRBV6-2/TRBV6-3	few	CASSPTGANVLTF	TGTGCCAGCAGCCCGACTGGGGCCAACGTCCTGACTTTC
TRBJ2-1	.	TRBV28	few	CASSLLGPPGESGNEQFF	TGTGCCAGCAGTTTATTGGGACCCCCGGGGGAAAGCGGCAATGAGCAGTTCTTC
TRBJ1-5	.	TRBV27	few	CASTERWQPQHF	TGTGCCAGCACCGAACGGTGGCAGCCCCAGCATTTT
TRBJ2-5	TRBD2	TRBV5-5	many	CASSSRLAGAGETQYF	TGTGCCAGCAGCTCCAGACTAGCGGGGGCAGGGGAGACCCAGTACTTC
TRBJ1-5	.	TRBV6-1	.	CASSGRPPGGNQPQHF	TGTGCCAGCAGTGGAAGACCGCCGGGAGGCAATCAGCCCCAGCATTTT
TRBJ1-5	.	TRBV4-1	many	CASSQEGAGSQHF	TGCGCCAGCAGCCAAGAAGGGGCAGGGAGCCAGCATTTT
TRBJ1-2	TRBD1	TRBV12-3/TRBV12-4	many	CASTLDRGSVTF	TGTGCCAGCACCCTGGACAGGGGGTCGGTCACCTTC
TRBJ1-5	.	TRBV12-3/TRBV12-4	.	CASSPRGLYSNQPQHF	TGTGCCAGCAGTCCCCGCGGGCTTTATAGCAATCAGCCCCAGCATTTT
TRBJ2-5	.	TRBV25-1	few	CASSETNQETQYF	TGTGCCAGCAGTGAAACTAACCAAGAGACCCAGTACTTC
TRBJ2-7	.	TRBV11-2	many	CASSLDRLSPEQYF	TGTGCCAGCAGCTTAGATAGGTTATCGCCCGAGCAGTACTTC
TRBJ1-2	TRBD1	TRBV7-2	.	CASSPLQGNGYTF	TGTGCCAGCAGCCCGTTACAGGGGAATGGCTACACCTTC
TRBJ2-7	TRBD1	TRBV9	.	CASSIGTGSSYEQYF	TGTGCCAGCAGCATCGGGACAGGGTCCTCCTACGAGCAGTACTTC
TRBJ2-3	TRBD1	TRBV10-3	.	CAISDHRDRRTQYF	TGTGCCATCAGTGACCATCGGGACAGGCGGACGCAGTATTTT
TRBJ1-6	.	TRBV6-6	.	CASSPAGRARNSPLHF	TGTGCCAGCAGCCCTGCGGGGCGGGCCCGGAATTCACCCCTCCACTTT
TRBJ2-2	TRBD2	TRBV12-3/TRBV12-4	many	CASSLAPGGTGELFF	TGTGCCAGCAGTTTAGCCCCGGGAGGGACCGGGGAGCTGTTTTTT
TRBJ2-3	.	TRBV11-2	.	CASSLPGDTQYF	TGTGCCAGCAGCTTACCCGGGGATACGCAGTATTTT